A selection of T cell receptor beta chains follows, all from one sample in a study of immune cell composition in non-small cell lung cancer. Assay used: immunoSEQ multiplex PCR; TCRdb lists only in-frame clones, some missing. The sample contains about 3,200 clones, roughly four fifths of which appear only once. The sequenced material came from lung tumor tissue. The receptors originated from a human donor with non-small cell lung cancer. The CDR3 runs from the conserved cysteine through the conserved F or W. The D gene is left open where the match is weak. Rows may omit the clone size; those that give it use once, few, many or a size class.

j_call	d_call	clone_size	v_call	cdr3_nt	cdr3_aa
TRBJ1-5	TRBD1	large	TRBV27	TGTGCCAGCAGTCCGTCAACGACAGGGGGCGAGCAGCCCCAGCATTTT	CASSPSTTGGEQPQHF
TRBJ1-3	.	.	TRBV10-1	TGCGCCAGCAGTGCGGAGGGATCTGGAAACACCATATATTTT	CASSAEGSGNTIYF
TRBJ1-2	.	.	TRBV19	TGTGCCAGTAGTCCTCGGGGGGCCGGCGGGGGCTACACCTTC	CASSPRGAGGGYTF
TRBJ2-7	TRBD1	few	TRBV4-3	TGCGCCAGCAGCCAAGATCGTGCGGACAGGACTTTCTCCTACGAGCAGTACTTC	CASSQDRADRTFSYEQYF
TRBJ2-7	TRBD2	.	TRBV7-2	TGTGCCAGCAGCTTTTCACTAGCGGTCTACGAGCAGTACTTC	CASSFSLAVYEQYF
TRBJ1-6	.	.	TRBV30	TGTGCCTGGAGTCCGGGGGGCGGGGGTAATTCACCCCTCCACTTT	CAWSPGGGGNSPLHF
TRBJ2-3	TRBD2	few	TRBV11-2	TGTGCCAGCTTATCTGGGGGGACTAGCGGGTCTTTCACAGATACGCAGTATTTT	CASLSGGTSGSFTDTQYF
TRBJ1-2	TRBD1	few	TRBV14	TGTGCCAGCAGCCAGGAAAACCGGGACAGGGTGACGGATTTCTTC	CASSQENRDRVTDFF
TRBJ2-3	.	.	TRBV7-9	TGTGCCAGCAGCTTAGTCGACAGAAGCACAGATACGCAGTATTTT	CASSLVDRSTDTQYF
TRBJ2-5	.	.	TRBV25-1	TGTGCCAGCAGTGCGGTTAGGGGCGAAGAGACCCAGTACTTC	CASSAVRGEETQYF
TRBJ1-4	.	.	TRBV5-5	TGTGCCAGCAGCTGGATCGGGGCAACTAATGAAAAACTGTTTTTT	CASSWIGATNEKLFF
TRBJ1-5	.	.	TRBV11-1	TGTGCCAGCAGCTTCGAGGCGGATCAGCCCCAGCATTTT	CASSFEADQPQHF
TRBJ2-3	TRBD1	once	TRBV5-1	TGCGCCAGCAGCAGGGGACAGCCCACAGATACGCAGTATTTT	CASSRGQPTDTQYF
TRBJ1-5	.	few	TRBV4-1	TGCGCCAGCAGCCAAGATCTAGGTCTACCCAATCAGCCCCAGCATTTT	CASSQDLGLPNQPQHF
TRBJ1-1	TRBD1	.	TRBV4-3	TGCGCCAGCAGCTTTGGGACAGCTGAAGCTTTCTTT	CASSFGTAEAFF
TRBJ1-1	TRBD1	.	TRBV5-1	TGCGCCAGCAGCCCCGGGACAGGGAGCACTCAAGCTTTCTTT	CASSPGTGSTQAFF
TRBJ1-5	.	.	TRBV30	TGTGCCTGGAGTTATGGGGAGGGATATAGCAATCAGCCCCAGCATTTT	CAWSYGEGYSNQPQHF
TRBJ1-4	.	.	TRBV6-5	TGTGCCAGCAGTTACTCTACAAAAGGGGATGAAAAACTGTTTTTT	CASSYSTKGDEKLFF
TRBJ1-1	TRBD1	once	TRBV18	TGTGCCAGCTCACGGTCGGGAACAGGGGATTTCACTGAAGCTTTCTTT	CASSRSGTGDFTEAFF
TRBJ2-3	TRBD2	.	TRBV5-6	TGTGCCAGCAGCGTCAGACTAGCGGGAGGCCCCACAGATACGCAGTATTTT	CASSVRLAGGPTDTQYF
TRBJ2-1	TRBD2	.	TRBV2	TGTGCCAGCAGACTAGCGGGAGGGCTGGAGCAGTTCTTC	CASRLAGGLEQFF
TRBJ2-7	TRBD1	.	TRBV18	TGTGCCAGCTCACTTACCGGGACAGGGGGCGGCGAGCAGTACTTC	CASSLTGTGGGEQYF
TRBJ1-5	TRBD1	.	TRBV30	TGTGCCTGGAGTTCCGGACAGGGTCTAAGCAATCAGCCCCAGCATTTT	CAWSSGQGLSNQPQHF
TRBJ1-1	.	.	TRBV6-4	TGTGCCAGCCGACGATGGGGCAGTGCGAACACTGAAGCTTTCTTT	CASRRWGSANTEAFF
TRBJ1-3	.	.	TRBV5-5	TGTGCCAGCAGCTTGACAGGGCCTGGAAACACCATATATTTT	CASSLTGPGNTIYF
TRBJ1-5	.	few	TRBV19	TGTGCCAGTATTGGAGTAAATAGCAATCAGCCCCAGCATTTT	CASIGVNSNQPQHF
TRBJ2-3	TRBD1	.	TRBV6-1	TGTGCCAGCAGTGCGCCCCGGACAGGGAAGGGTACAGATACGCAGTATTTT	CASSAPRTGKGTDTQYF
TRBJ1-2	.	few	TRBV11-1	TGTGCCAGCAGCTTCACCCAGGGAAATGGCTACACCTTC	CASSFTQGNGYTF
TRBJ2-7	.	.	TRBV11-2	TGTGCCAGCAGCTTATACCCAGCCTACGAGCAGTACTTC	CASSLYPAYEQYF
TRBJ2-1	TRBD2	.	TRBV7-3	TGTGCCAGCAGCTTACAAGGGACTAGCGCCTACAATGAGCAGTTCTTC	CASSLQGTSAYNEQFF
TRBJ1-5	TRBD1	.	TRBV6-5	TGTGCCAGCAGCTCTCAGGGGGCTCAGCCCCAGCATTTT	CASSSQGAQPQHF
TRBJ1-4	TRBD1	.	TRBV27	TGTGCCAGCAGTTTAAGGCCGGGACAGGGCAACGTTAGGGAAAAACTGTTTTTT	CASSLRPGQGNVREKLFF
TRBJ1-6	TRBD1	.	TRBV30	TGTGCCTGGGCGGTTCAGGGGGCGACACCCCTCCACTTT	CAWAVQGATPLHF
TRBJ2-1	TRBD2	.	TRBV5-1	TGCGCCAGCAGGCCCGGGAGGGCGGGGGACAATGAGCAGTTCTTC	CASRPGRAGDNEQFF
TRBJ2-1	TRBD1	.	TRBV6-5	TGTGCCAGCGGAGGGACAGGCCCCTACAATGAGCAGTTCTTC	CASGGTGPYNEQFF
TRBJ1-1	.	.	TRBV9	TGTGCCAGCAGCGCCACTACAGGCCTCCCCACGGAAGCTTTCTTT	CASSATTGLPTEAFF
TRBJ2-7	.	large	TRBV30	TGTGCCTGGAGTGCGGGACACACCTACGAGCAGTACTTC	CAWSAGHTYEQYF
TRBJ1-1	.	.	TRBV30	TGTGCCTGGAGTGTAGGCGGGCCGGGGACTGAAGCTTTCTTT	CAWSVGGPGTEAFF
TRBJ2-7	TRBD1	.	TRBV10-3	TGTGCCATCGGAACCCGGGACAGGAGCAGCTCCTACGAGCAGTACTTC	CAIGTRDRSSSYEQYF
TRBJ1-2	.	.	TRBV7-6	TGTGCCAGCAGCTCTAGAGGGAGAGGCTATGGCTACACCTTC	CASSSRGRGYGYTF
TRBJ2-3	TRBD2	.	TRBV11-2	TGTGCCAGCAGCGTCAGACTAGCGGGAGGCCCCACAGATACGCAGTATTTT	CASSVRLAGGPTDTQYF
TRBJ2-1	TRBD2	.	TRBV29-1	TGCAGCGTTGAGGCCACTAGCGGATCCTACAATGAGCAGTTCTTC	CSVEATSGSYNEQFF
TRBJ2-1	.	.	TRBV29-1	TGCAGCTCCTGGCGGGCGGTCTCCTACAATGAGCAGTTCTTC	CSSWRAVSYNEQFF
TRBJ1-4	TRBD1	.	TRBV5-6	TGTGCCAGCACCGCCGGGACAGGGGGCGCGGACGAAAAACTGTTTTTT	CASTAGTGGADEKLFF
TRBJ1-1	.	.	TRBV11-2	TGTGCCAGCAGCCTAGAGGAGGACACTGAAGCTTTCTTT	CASSLEEDTEAFF
TRBJ1-2	.	.	TRBV30	TGTGCCTGGAGAAGCCCTACCCATCACTATGGCTACACCTTC	CAWRSPTHHYGYTF
TRBJ2-7	TRBD1	.	TRBV7-9	TGTGCCAGCAGCGACTACGGACAGGGGGCAGACGAGCAGTACTTC	CASSDYGQGADEQYF
TRBJ1-2	.	.	TRBV28	TGTGCCAGCAGTTTCGATTGGGCTTCGGGCTACACCTTC	CASSFDWASGYTF
TRBJ2-7	.	few	TRBV27	TGTGCCAGCAGTTCGGTCTTGCTTTTCTACGAGCAGTACTTC	CASSSVLLFYEQYF
TRBJ1-5	.	.	TRBV7-2	TGTGCCAGCAGCCCTATTGTGGGCTCCACCCAGCCCCAGCATTTT	CASSPIVGSTQPQHF
TRBJ1-1	.	once	TRBV5-5	TGTGCCAGCAGCTTGGTGCCAGAAATGAACACTGAAGCTTTCTTT	CASSLVPEMNTEAFF
TRBJ1-2	.	.	TRBV27	TGTGCCAGCAGCCGTACTGGGGTAGGGGAAAGTTTAGATGGCTACACCTTC	CASSRTGVGESLDGYTF
TRBJ2-6	.	.	TRBV10-1	TGCGCCAGCAGTGATCATTCTGGGGCCAACGTCCTGACTTTC	CASSDHSGANVLTF
TRBJ1-2	TRBD1	.	TRBV15	TGTGCCACCAGCAGAGGACAGGGAGCAAGAGGCTACACCTTC	CATSRGQGARGYTF
TRBJ2-3	.	.	TRBV27	TGTGCCACCAAACGGGGGTTTACTAGCACAGATACGCAGTATTTT	CATKRGFTSTDTQYF
TRBJ2-7	.	.	TRBV4-3	TGCGCCAGCAGCCAAAACACAGGGTCTCAGCAGTACTTC	CASSQNTGSQQYF